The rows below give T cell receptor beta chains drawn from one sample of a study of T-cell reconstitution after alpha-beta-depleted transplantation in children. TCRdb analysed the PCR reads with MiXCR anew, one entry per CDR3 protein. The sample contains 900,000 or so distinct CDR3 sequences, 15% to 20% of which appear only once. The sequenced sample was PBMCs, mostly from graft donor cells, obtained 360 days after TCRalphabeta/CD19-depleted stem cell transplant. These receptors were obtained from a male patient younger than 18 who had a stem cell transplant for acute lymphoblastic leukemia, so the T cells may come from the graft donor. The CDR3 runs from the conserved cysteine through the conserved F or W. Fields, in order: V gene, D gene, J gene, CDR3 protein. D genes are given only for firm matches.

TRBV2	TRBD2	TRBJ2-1	CASTRERSNEQFF
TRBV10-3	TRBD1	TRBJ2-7	CAIRGDRSYEQYF
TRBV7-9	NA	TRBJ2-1	CASSLQGWRVNEQFF
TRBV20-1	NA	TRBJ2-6	CSADFFSGANVLTF
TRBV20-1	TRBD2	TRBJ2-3	CSARVRDYPSTDTQYF
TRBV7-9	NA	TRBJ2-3	CASGRDPTDTQYF
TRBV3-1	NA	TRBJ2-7	CASSQMREQYF
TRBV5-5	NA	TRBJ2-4	CASSASPYDRNIQYF
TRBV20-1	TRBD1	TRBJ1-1	CSARLRGTGARNTEAFF
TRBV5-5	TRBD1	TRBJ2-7	CASSLKTGTLTGEQYF
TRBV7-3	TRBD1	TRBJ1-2	CASSWNLLTGPSNYGYTF
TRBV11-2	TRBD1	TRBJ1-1	CASRRGQQKSTEAFF
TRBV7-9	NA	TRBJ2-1	CASSLIPYREAYNEQFF
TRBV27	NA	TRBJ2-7	CASSKTGGAYEQYF
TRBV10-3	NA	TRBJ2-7	CAIGPRHGSSYEQYF
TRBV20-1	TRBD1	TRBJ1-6	CSARDPGTGVNSPLHF
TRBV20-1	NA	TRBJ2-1	CSARRILGYIEQFF
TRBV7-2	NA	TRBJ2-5	CASSPYLEETQYF
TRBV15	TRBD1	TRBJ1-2	CATSRQGARIYGYTF
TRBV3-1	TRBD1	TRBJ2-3	CASSQLTGGASTDTQYF
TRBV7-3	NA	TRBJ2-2	CASSPDTVGELFF
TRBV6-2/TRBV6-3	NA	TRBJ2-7	CASSYRVGGHEQYF
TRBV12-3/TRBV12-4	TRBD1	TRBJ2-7	CASTVGQGSYEQYF
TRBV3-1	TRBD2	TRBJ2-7	CASSRLAETYEQYF